This TCR beta chain was obtained from a study of monozygotic twins with inflammatory bowel disease (dated by TCRdb to the late 2010s). In the study overall: The full study comprised around 28 monozygotic twin pairs: nine German pairs (four IBD-concordant, five IBD-discordant) and 19 IBD-discordant Danish pairs. The search for disease-associated traits relied mainly on comparing IBD patients with their genetically identical healthy co-twins within discordant pairs. Each individual had, on average, about 151 000 unique TCRalpha sequences and 181 000 unique TCRbeta sequences available for analysis.

General conclusions and limits of the study: Differing immunosuppressive treatments among patients may have added background noise and inter-individual variability to the repertoires. TCRbeta repertoire diversity, by inverse Simpson index, was decreased in IBD patients compared with their healthy co-twins. The analysis was unable to tell different T cell subtypes apart. No single strong signal or clonotype linked to IBD turned up in the results, so the idea that one exists was not supported. No difference in repertoire similarity was observed between concordant and discordant twins, possibly owing to limited statistical power. IBD patients shared fewer clonotypes with other individuals than healthy twins did, most markedly in patients showing signs of disease activity.

For this clonotype: The clone's antigen remains unknown.

Reading from cysteine to phenylalanine, the CDR3 counts 12 amino acids. No DNA accompanies this entry. The library was generated by 5' RACE. Each TCR library was prepared from 3,500 to 4,500 ng of total RNA. For each sample, cDNA synthesis was carried out in eight separate reactions using SMARTScribe reverse transcriptase. During cDNA synthesis, template switching was used to introduce unique molecular identifiers that contained a 6-nucleotide sample barcode. TCRalpha and TCRbeta cDNA was amplified by two nested PCRs of 16 and 9 cycles, with bead purification after each PCR. Before amplification, the cDNA was treated with uracil DNA-glycosylase and purified using the QIAquick PCR purification kit. The second PCR added Illumina TruSeq-compatible adapters along with sample-specific barcodes. TapeStation and Qubit were used to check library quality and concentration, and 4 to 6 ng of each library went into the pool. The pooled libraries were sequenced with 2 x 100 bp reads and custom sequencing primers on an Illumina HiSeq2500 single-index Rapid Run. The original methods were these. PCR and sequencing errors were corrected by UMI-based consensus assembly using MiGEC version 1.2.6. MiXCR version 2.1.1 was used to carry out V(D)J alignment, clonotype assembly and CDR3 extraction. To normalise gene usage, clonotype sharing and MAIT/NKT TCR abundance, the analysis used the top 1000, 10 000 and 20 000 clonotypes per sample. Diversity was computed as the inverse Simpson index with the vegan R package after downsampling to 27 000 UMIs. Paired Mann-Whitney U tests were applied to discordant twin pairs, and Benjamini-Hochberg correction was used for multiple testing. TCRdb reprocessed the reads, so every CDR3 protein sequence counts as one entry and DNA is not shown. The V and J calls come from TCRdb's annotation, not from the publication. This sample's table carries some 200,000 distinct CDR3 sequences. The ten largest account for roughly 8% of the sample.

From each donor, an approximately 2.3 ml peripheral blood sample was collected into PAXgene tubes and kept at -80 degrees C. Total RNA was isolated from whole blood with the PAXgene blood miRNA kit on an automated QIAcube, without T cell sorting. Peripheral blood from monozygotic twin pairs concordant or discordant for inflammatory bowel disease was subjected to deep TCRalpha and TCRbeta repertoire profiling with unique molecular barcoding. For every twin pair, smoking habits were documented, and each individual was categorised as a current, former or never smoker. The V and J segments used are TRBV12-3 or TRBV12-4 and TRBJ1-5. This TCR derives from a human donor with ulcerative colitis or Crohn's disease, or a healthy co-twin of an affected twin (not recorded which). Source material: blood. CDR3 sequence: CASSLDSGTQHF.